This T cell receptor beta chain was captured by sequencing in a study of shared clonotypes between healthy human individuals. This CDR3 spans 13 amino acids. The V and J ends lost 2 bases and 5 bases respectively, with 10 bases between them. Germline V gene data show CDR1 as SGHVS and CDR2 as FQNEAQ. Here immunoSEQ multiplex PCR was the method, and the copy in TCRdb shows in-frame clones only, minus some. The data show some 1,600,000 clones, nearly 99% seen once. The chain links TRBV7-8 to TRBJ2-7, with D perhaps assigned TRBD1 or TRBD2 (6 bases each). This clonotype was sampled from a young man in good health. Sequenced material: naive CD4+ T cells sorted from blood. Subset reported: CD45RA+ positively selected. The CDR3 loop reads CASSLSGAHEQYF. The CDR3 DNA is TGTGCCAGCAGCTTATCGGGGGCCCACGAGCAGTACTTC.